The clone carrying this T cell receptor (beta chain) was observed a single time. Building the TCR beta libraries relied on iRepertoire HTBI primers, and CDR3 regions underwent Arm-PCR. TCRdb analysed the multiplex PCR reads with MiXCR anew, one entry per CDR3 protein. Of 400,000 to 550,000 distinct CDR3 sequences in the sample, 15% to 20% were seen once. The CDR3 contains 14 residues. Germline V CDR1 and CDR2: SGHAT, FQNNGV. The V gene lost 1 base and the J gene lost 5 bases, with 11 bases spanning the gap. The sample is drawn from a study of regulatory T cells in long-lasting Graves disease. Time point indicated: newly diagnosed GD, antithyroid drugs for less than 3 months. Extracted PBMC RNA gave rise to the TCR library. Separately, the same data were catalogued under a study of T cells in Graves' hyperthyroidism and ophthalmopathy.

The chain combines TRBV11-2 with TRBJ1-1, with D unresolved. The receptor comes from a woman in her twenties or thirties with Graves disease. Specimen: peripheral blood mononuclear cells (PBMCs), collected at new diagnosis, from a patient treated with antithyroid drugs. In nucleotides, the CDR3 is TGTGCCAGCAGCTTAGCTCTTCGGGCGACTGAAGCTTTCTTT. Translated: CASSLALRATEAFF.